This is a list of T cell receptor beta chains from one sample in a study of blood T cell repertoires in COVID-19. Only in-frame clones appear in the TCRdb table, and some are missing; sequencing was by immunoSEQ multiplex PCR. This sample has fewer than 7,500 clones, with about nine tenths found just once. Sequencing used peripheral blood. The receptors were gathered from a human donor with active COVID-19. The donor label of this sample is uncertain. Both conserved end residues are part of each CDR3. A D gene is named only where the DNA matches it firmly. Clone size, where shown, is once, few, many, or a class for clones that have expanded.

>TRBV24-1|.|.|TRBJ1-6
TGTGCCACCAGTGATTTGCTCGGGGTTATTTCTAATTCACCCCTCCACTTT
CATSDLLGVISNSPLHF
>TRBV4-2|.|.|TRBJ1-1
TGTGCCGCAGCAGAGACACTGAACACTGAAGCTTTCTTT
CAAAETLNTEAFF
>TRBV7-2|.|.|TRBJ2-7
TGTGCCAGCAGCGCGGGACGCACGGCCTACGAGCAGTACTTC
CASSAGRTAYEQYF
>TRBV19|TRBD2|.|TRBJ2-3
TGTGCCAGTACCGCGGGAGGGTTTCTAAGCACAGATACGCAGTATTTT
CASTAGGFLSTDTQYF
>TRBV19|TRBD2|.|TRBJ2-3
TGTGCCAGTAGTATACGGGAGGCAGATACGCAGTATTTT
CASSIREADTQYF
>TRBV12-3/TRBV12-4|.|.|TRBJ1-5
TGTGCCAGCAGTCGAGGCGGCAATCAGCCCCAGCATTTT
CASSRGGNQPQHF
>TRBV5-1|TRBD1|.|TRBJ2-5
TGCGCCAGCAGCTCCGGGACAGGGGGAGAGACCCAGTACTTC
CASSSGTGGETQYF
>TRBV5-1|TRBD1|once|TRBJ1-2
TGCGCCAGCAGCGCCACCGGGACAGCTGGCTACACCTTC
CASSATGTAGYTF
>TRBV9|.|.|TRBJ1-3
TGTGCCAGCAGCGTAGATGGAGACACCATATATTTT
CASSVDGDTIYF
>TRBV19|.|.|TRBJ1-2
TGTGCCAGTAGACAAGAGAGACAGAATCCTAACTATGGCTACACCTTC
CASRQERQNPNYGYTF
>TRBV2|TRBD1|.|TRBJ2-2
TGTGCCAGCAGTGAGCGGGACAGGACGAACACCGGGGAGCTGTTTTTT
CASSERDRTNTGELFF
>TRBV29-1|TRBD1|.|TRBJ2-7
TGCAGCGTCTGGACAGGTTCGTACGAGCAGTACTTC
CSVWTGSYEQYF
>TRBV7-2|.|once|TRBJ1-2
TGTGCCAGCAGCTTAGATAACGCCAGGTTAGGCTACACCTTC
CASSLDNARLGYTF
>TRBV4-3|.|.|TRBJ1-4
TGCGCCAGCAGCCAAGATCAGGGTTTTAATGAAAAACTGTTTTTT
CASSQDQGFNEKLFF
>TRBV4-1|.|few|TRBJ2-2
TGCGCCAGCAGCCAAAAAATGGGAGAGGGCGGGGAGCTGTTTTTT
CASSQKMGEGGELFF
>TRBV3-1/TRBV3-2|TRBD1|few|TRBJ2-2
TGTGCCAGCAGCCAAGATCCGGGGACAGCCGACACCGGGGAGCTGTTTTTT
CASSQDPGTADTGELFF
>TRBV7-2|TRBD1|.|TRBJ2-7
TGTGCCAGCAGCTTCGGGACAGGGGTCCCCTACGAGCAGTACTTC
CASSFGTGVPYEQYF
>TRBV12-3/TRBV12-4|TRBD1|.|TRBJ1-2
TGTGCCAGCAGTCCCGGGACAGTCTCTGGCTACACCTTC
CASSPGTVSGYTF
>TRBV30|.|.|TRBJ1-1
TGTGCCTGGGGGGGACGGAGGGCAACTGAAGCTTTCTTT
CAWGGRRATEAFF
>TRBV4-1|.|.|TRBJ2-2
TGCGCCAGCAGCCAAGGTAGCGTAGCCGGGGAGCTGTTTTTT
CASSQGSVAGELFF
>TRBV5-6|TRBD2|.|TRBJ2-3
TGTGCCAGCAGCATGACTAGCGGGACATATACGCAGTATTTT
CASSMTSGTYTQYF
>TRBV19|TRBD1|.|TRBJ2-7
TGTGCCAGTAGTATGGGAGACAGGGCTGCTGGTGAGCAGTACTTC
CASSMGDRAAGEQYF
>TRBV29-1|.|.|TRBJ2-7
TGCAGCGTCGCGGGACAGGTAGCGGGAGAAGGTTACGAGCAGTACTTC
CSVAGQVAGEGYEQYF
>TRBV29-1|.|.|TRBJ2-5
TGCAGCGTTGCGGTACGGGTGGGAGAGACCCAGTACTTC
CSVAVRVGETQYF
>TRBV20-1|.|.|TRBJ1-2
TGCAGTGGACAGTACTCCTATGGCTACACCTTC
CSGQYSYGYTF
>TRBV15|TRBD1|.|TRBJ2-1
TGTGCCACCAGCCAGGGACAGGCCTACAATGAGCAGTTCTTC
CATSQGQAYNEQFF